The rows below give T cell receptor beta chains drawn from one sample of a study of graft-versus-host responses after intestinal transplantation. Libraries were prepared by immunoSEQ multiplex PCR; TCRdb keeps only in-frame clonotypes and omits some of them. Of 35,000 to 45,000 clones detected, around 94% appear once; the ten largest clones hold roughly 0.71%. Sequenced material: PBMCs, taken 16 days after intestinal transplant. The receptors derive from a human patient who received an intestinal transplant, so some T cells may come from the graft donor. CDR3s include the opening cysteine and the closing phenylalanine or tryptophan. A D gene is named only where the DNA matches it firmly. Not every row has a clone size; where given, it reads once, few, many or a size class.

d_call	v_call	j_call	clone_size	cdr3_nt	cdr3_aa
TRBD1	TRBV10-3	TRBJ2-7	-	TGTGCCATCACCCTGACAGGGGCCTTCTCCGAGCAGTACTTC	CAITLTGAFSEQYF
-	TRBV7-2	TRBJ2-7	-	TGTGCCAGCAGCTTAGCCGGGGTTATCTACTACGAGCAGTACTTC	CASSLAGVIYYEQYF
-	TRBV5-1	TRBJ2-7	-	TGCGCCAGCACTCGCGGGTCGGGGGCCTTTTCCCTCTACGAGCAGTACTTC	CASTRGSGAFSLYEQYF
-	TRBV7-9	TRBJ2-7	once	TGTGCCAGCAGAGCGGAACAGGGTTACGAGCAGTACTTC	CASRAEQGYEQYF
-	TRBV9	TRBJ2-5	-	TGTGCCAGCATCCCCTCATGGGGGGCAGAAGAGACCCAGTACTTC	CASIPSWGAEETQYF
-	TRBV14	TRBJ2-1	once	TGTGCCAGCAGCCAAGAAGACGGGACAAGGGTTTACTACAATGAGCAGTTCTTC	CASSQEDGTRVYYNEQFF
-	TRBV27	TRBJ2-1	-	TGTGCCAGCAACTCGGGCAGGGCTTTTTACAATGAGCAGTTCTTC	CASNSGRAFYNEQFF
-	TRBV13	TRBJ1-1	-	TGTGCCAGCAGCACGAGAGAGATGAACACTGAAGCTTTCTTT	CASSTREMNTEAFF
TRBD1	TRBV9	TRBJ1-1	-	TGTGCCAGCAGCGTAGTCCAAGGGGGCCAGGGTGGTAAAGCTTTCTTT	CASSVVQGGQGGKAFF
-	TRBV29-1	TRBJ1-1	-	TGCAGCGTTGGCTTGAACACTGAAGCTTTCTTT	CSVGLNTEAFF
TRBD1	TRBV27	TRBJ1-2	-	TGTGCCAGCAGGATAATAGGACAGGGGATCTATGGCTACACCTTC	CASRIIGQGIYGYTF
-	TRBV2	TRBJ1-2	-	TGTGCCAGCAGTGAGAAGGTCGGGGATGGCTACACCTTC	CASSEKVGDGYTF
-	TRBV28	TRBJ1-3	-	TGTGCCAGCAGTCCCCCCAACTGGAGGCCCTCTGGAAACACCATATATTTT	CASSPPNWRPSGNTIYF
TRBD2	TRBV6-6	TRBJ2-5	-	TGTGCCAGCAGTGCCCTGGGAGGGGACCAAGAGACCCAGTACTTC	CASSALGGDQETQYF
-	TRBV19	TRBJ2-1	once	TGTGCCAGTAGTATTACGGTCTTGGCCTACAATGAGCAGTTCTTC	CASSITVLAYNEQFF
-	TRBV28	TRBJ1-4	-	TGTGCCACCATGGGGGGGTGGGGTGAAAAACTGTTTTTT	CATMGGWGEKLFF
-	TRBV25-1	TRBJ2-7	-	TGTGCCAGCAGTGACAGCTCCTACGAGCAGTACTTC	CASSDSSYEQYF
-	TRBV5-6	TRBJ2-1	-	TGTGCCAGCAGCCTCCTTGTGGATGAGCAGTTCTTC	CASSLLVDEQFF
-	TRBV7-6	TRBJ2-7	-	TGTGCCAGCAGCTTAATTTCGGACTCCTACGAGCAGTACTTC	CASSLISDSYEQYF
-	TRBV28	TRBJ2-3	-	TGTGCCAGCAGTTTAGGGGGAGATACGCAGTATTTT	CASSLGGDTQYF
-	TRBV15	TRBJ2-4	-	TGTGCCACCAGCAGAGATCAAGGTTTGGAGAACATTCAGTACTTC	CATSRDQGLENIQYF
-	TRBV5-4	TRBJ2-7	-	TGCGCCAGCAGCTTGAGAGGTGTAGCCTACGAGCAGTACTTC	CASSLRGVAYEQYF
TRBD2	TRBV15	TRBJ2-2	-	TGTGCCACCAGCAGAGAAAAACGGGAGGTCAACACCGGGGAGCTGTTTTTT	CATSREKREVNTGELFF
-	TRBV19	TRBJ2-2	-	TGTGCCAGTAGTATCCAGGGCACCGGGGAGCTGTTTTTT	CASSIQGTGELFF
TRBD1	TRBV27	TRBJ2-1	-	TGTGCCAGCAGTATCCCGACAGGGGAGGAGTTCTTC	CASSIPTGEEFF
TRBD2	TRBV27	TRBJ2-1	once	TGTGCCAGCAGTTTAACTAGCGAAAGCTCCTACAATGAGCAGTTCTTC	CASSLTSESSYNEQFF
TRBD2	TRBV6-5	TRBJ2-7	-	TGTGCCAGCAGTGAATCGGGACTAGCGGGAGCAGGGCTATTC	CASSESGLAGAGLF
-	TRBV4-1	TRBJ2-3	-	TGCGCCAGCAGCCCAGAGCCGGGACAAGGCACAGATACGCAGTATTTT	CASSPEPGQGTDTQYF
TRBD1	TRBV6-5	TRBJ2-4	-	TGTGCCAGCAGTTATGGGGGACAGAGAGGCATTCAGTACTTC	CASSYGGQRGIQYF
-	TRBV19	TRBJ2-7	-	TGTGCCAGTAGTAGCGCTTCGGGCTCCTACGAGCAGTACTTC	CASSSASGSYEQYF
TRBD1	TRBV5-6	TRBJ2-1	-	TGTGCCAGCAGCTGGCAGACAGGGGTGGCTGAGCAGTTCTTC	CASSWQTGVAEQFF
-	TRBV30	TRBJ2-2	-	TGTGCCTGGAGTGTACGTCCAGGGGCGAACACCGGGGAGCTGTTTTTT	CAWSVRPGANTGELFF
-	TRBV19	TRBJ2-5	-	TGTGCCAGTAGTATACAAGGCGGGGAGACCCAGTACTTC	CASSIQGGETQYF
-	TRBV5-6	TRBJ2-7	-	TGTGCCAGCAGCTTTTCAGGGCGGTACGAGCAGTACTTC	CASSFSGRYEQYF
-	TRBV7-2	TRBJ1-5	-	TGTGCCAGCAGCTTAGGGCAGGGTTGGGGTCAGCCCCAGCATTTT	CASSLGQGWGQPQHF
-	TRBV15	TRBJ1-3	-	TGTGCCACCAGCAGAGGCTCCTCTGGAAACACCATATATTTT	CATSRGSSGNTIYF
TRBD1	TRBV4-3	TRBJ2-4	-	TGCGCCAGCAGCCAAGTAACAGGGGCCTCAATAGCCAAAAACATTCAGTACTTC	CASSQVTGASIAKNIQYF
-	TRBV28	TRBJ2-7	-	TGTGCCAGCAGCCCCCGAAACCCCCCCTACGAGCAGTACTTC	CASSPRNPPYEQYF
-	TRBV5-6	TRBJ2-1	once	TGTGCCAGCAGGGCTGGGGGGTACAATGAGCAGTTCTTC	CASRAGGYNEQFF
TRBD1	TRBV27	TRBJ2-7	-	TGTGCCAGCAGCCGTGGACAGGGCGCCTACGAGCAGTACTTC	CASSRGQGAYEQYF
-	TRBV28	TRBJ1-1	-	TGTGCCAGCAGGCCCGGCAGACCCACTGAAGCTTTCTTT	CASRPGRPTEAFF
TRBD2	TRBV5-1	TRBJ2-3	-	TGCGCCAGCAGCCCGCTTGGACTAGCGGGAGTTGGTTTGGATACGCAGTATTTT	CASSPLGLAGVGLDTQYF
-	TRBV14	TRBJ2-7	once	TGTGCCAGCAGCCAAGATTGGGGATACTACGAGCAGTACTTC	CASSQDWGYYEQYF
-	TRBV19	TRBJ1-5	-	TGTGCCAGTCAAGGGGTCAATCAGCCCCAGCATTTT	CASQGVNQPQHF
TRBD2	TRBV19	TRBJ2-4	-	TGTGCCAGTAGTTTGAGACTAGCGGGAGGGCTCGGAAACATTCAGTACTTC	CASSLRLAGGLGNIQYF
-	TRBV7-2	TRBJ2-7	-	TGTGCCAGCAGCTTAACCCTGACAAGCTCCTACGAGCAGTACTTC	CASSLTLTSSYEQYF
TRBD2	TRBV11-2	TRBJ2-5	-	TGTGCCAGCAGCTTAGTGGCTAGCGGGAGGGGTTGGCAAGAGACCCAGTACTTC	CASSLVASGRGWQETQYF
TRBD2	TRBV19	TRBJ2-1	-	TGTGCCAGTAGTAAGAGACTAGCGGGTCTCTACAATGAGCAGTTCTTC	CASSKRLAGLYNEQFF
TRBD1	TRBV6-4	TRBJ1-3	-	TGTGCCAGCAGTGAGAACAGGGGCGAGGTCCGCTCTGGAAACACCATATATTTT	CASSENRGEVRSGNTIYF
-	TRBV19	TRBJ1-3	-	TGTGCCAGTACTGCCGGGGAGATTCACGGAAACACCATATATTTT	CASTAGEIHGNTIYF
TRBD1	TRBV4-3	TRBJ2-1	-	TGCGCCAGCAGCCCAAAGGACAGGGGCTATGAGCAGTTCTTC	CASSPKDRGYEQFF